This T cell receptor beta chain was recorded in a study of T-cell reconstitution after alpha-beta-depleted transplantation in children (dated by TCRdb to the mid-2010s). For the wider study: The study quantitatively tracked T-cell immune reconstitution after TCRalphabeta/CD19-depleted allogeneic hematopoietic cell transplantation in children using TCR repertoire profiling.

Beyond this particular receptor, the publication reports: In some patients, the high TCRbeta diversity seen at day 60 was put down to recipient T cells and intrathymic progenitors that had survived conditioning. About two months after transplant, the apparently early recovery of alphabetaT-cell counts reportedly depended on just several hundred clones that had expanded rapidly and came from non-depleted graft cells. The frequencies of hyperexpanded clones fell over the following months, and after one year, T-cell counts and TCRbeta diversity were mostly attributed to newly produced T cells.

The CDR1 and CDR2 encoded by the germline V gene (reference sequence) are SEHNR and FQNEAQ. V sheds 1 base and J sheds 6 bases, leaving 6 bases between their ends. The CDR3 holds 12 amino acids from the cysteine to the phenylalanine. The DNA shown is the 36-base CDR3, in frame from base 1. Libraries were built with PCR. The sequencing machine was an Illumina HiSeq 2500. TCR library preparation used molecular barcoding, with unique molecular identifiers applied to normalize quantification of the TCRbeta repertoire. TCRdb reprocessing: public reads trimmed at Q25 with fastp, clones called with MiXCR, in-frame beta chains kept. When rows share a CDR3 protein, they turn into one entry using the most common DNA and genes. Within this sample are more than 75,000 distinct CDR3 sequences, with 23% of them counted one time only. The ten largest make up 20% to 25% of the sample. As concerns this clonotype: The clone's antigen remains unknown. Base-call qualities are not available, and no considerably larger clone is one nucleotide away.

Per the publication, the treatment or condition label means: allogeneic hematopoietic cell transplantation with graft depleted of TCRalphabeta T cells and CD19 B cells. TCRalphabeta/CD19-depleted allogeneic hematopoietic cell grafts were given to the transplant recipients, all of whom were children. The chain uses TRBV7-9 and TRBJ1-1; D gene: possibly TRBD1, on 5 matching bases. The specimen comprised PBMCs, sampled before TCRalphabeta/CD19-depleted stem cell transplant. This TCR came from a boy aged 2-15 years with acute lymphoblastic leukemia, due to receive a stem cell transplant. The nucleotide sequence reads TGTGCCAGCAGCTTAGGGGGCTCTGAAGCTTTCTTT. Its protein reads: CASSLGGSEAFF.